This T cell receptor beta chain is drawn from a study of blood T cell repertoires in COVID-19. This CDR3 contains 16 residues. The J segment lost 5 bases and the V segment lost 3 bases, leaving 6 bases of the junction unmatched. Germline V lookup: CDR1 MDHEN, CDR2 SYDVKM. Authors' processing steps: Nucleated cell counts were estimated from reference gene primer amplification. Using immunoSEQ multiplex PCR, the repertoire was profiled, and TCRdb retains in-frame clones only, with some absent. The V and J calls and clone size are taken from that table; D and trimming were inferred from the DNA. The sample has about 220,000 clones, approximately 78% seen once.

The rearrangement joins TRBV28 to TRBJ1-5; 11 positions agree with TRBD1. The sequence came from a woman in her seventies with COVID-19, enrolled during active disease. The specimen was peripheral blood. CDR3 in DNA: TGTGCCAGCAGTTTGCTGGGACAGGGGGGTGATCAGCCCCAGCATTTT. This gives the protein CASSLLGQGGDQPQHF.